This T cell receptor beta chain was found in a study of T cell responses to AZD1222 COVID-19 vaccine. Points from the study as a whole: White British people made up most donors, females outnumbered males, and clonal diversity was possibly underestimated.

This clone was counted a few times. As yet, its antigen is unknown. The germline gives CDR1 MDHEN, CDR2 SYDVKM. There are 12 residues in the CDR3. V was shortened by 6 bases and J by 7 bases, with 12 bases between the two germline ends. Method: immunoSEQ multiplex PCR; TCRdb's copy keeps in-frame clones and lacks some. The sample carries 190,000 or so clones, approximately 90% recorded once. The sequenced sample was peripheral blood, obtained 28 days after the second AZD1222 dose. The V and J genes are TRBV28 and TRBJ1-1; no clear D. The TCR sequence derives from an adult who received the AZD1222 COVID-19 vaccine. The CDR3 DNA sequence: TGTGCCAGCAGACTGACAAGCTATGAAGCTTTCTTT. Amino acids: CASRLTSYEAFF. Combining the CDR3 with reference TRBV28 and TRBJ1-1 gives the whole variable domain DVKVTQSSRYLVKRTGEKVFLECVQDMDHENMFWYRQDPGLGLRLIYFSYDVKMKEKGDIPEGYSVSREKKERFSLILESASTNQTSMYLCASRLTSYEAFFGQGTRLTVV.